The T cell receptor (beta chain) under discussion was sequenced for a study of blood T cell repertoires in COVID-19. Repertoires were generated with immunoSEQ multiplex PCR, while TCRdb's copy carries only in-frame clones and drops some. The sample has around 330,000 clones; more than 75% are singletons. This TCR came from a man in his fifties or sixties who had recovered from COVID-19. Specimen: PBMCs or T cells enriched from blood (not recorded which).

The CDR3 bases are TGCGCCAGCAGCAGGAGCGGGGGGACTTACAATGAGCAGTTCTTC. This sequence encodes CASSRSGGTYNEQFF. The chain couples TRBV5-1 to TRBJ2-1, with TRBD2 identical over 9 bases. The V segment lost 4 bases and the J segment 4 bases; nucleotides outside the gene matches: 6. CDR1 is SGHRS and CDR2 is YFSETQ in the germline V gene. This CDR3 has 15 amino acids.